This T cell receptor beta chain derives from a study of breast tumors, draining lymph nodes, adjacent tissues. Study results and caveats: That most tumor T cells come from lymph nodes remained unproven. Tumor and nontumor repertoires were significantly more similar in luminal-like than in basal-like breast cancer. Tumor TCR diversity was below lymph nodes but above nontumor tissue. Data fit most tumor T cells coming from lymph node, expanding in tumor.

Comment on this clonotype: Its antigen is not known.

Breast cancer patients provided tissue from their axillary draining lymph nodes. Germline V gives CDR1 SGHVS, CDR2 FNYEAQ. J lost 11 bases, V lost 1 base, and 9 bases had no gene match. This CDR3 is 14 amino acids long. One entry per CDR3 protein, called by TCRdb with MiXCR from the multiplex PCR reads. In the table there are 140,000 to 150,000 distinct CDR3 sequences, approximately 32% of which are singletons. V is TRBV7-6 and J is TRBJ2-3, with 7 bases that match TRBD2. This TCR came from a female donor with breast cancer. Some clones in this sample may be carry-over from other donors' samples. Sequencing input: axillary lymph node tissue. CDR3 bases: TGTGCCAGCAGCTTAGACTGGGGGGGACGGAGGCAGTATTTT. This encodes CASSLDWGGRRQYF.